This T cell receptor (beta chain) was profiled in a study of spatial heterogeneity in lung cancer. Study at large: Sequences of the beta chain were consistently detected in greater numbers than alpha-chain sequences. A unique TCR and UMI combination showed up more than ten times in raw reads, on average.

Germline CDR1 is SNHLY and CDR2 is FYNNEI. The V end was cut by 6 bases, the J end by 2 bases, with 14 bases between. This CDR3 spans 15 amino acids. The time point was: sample taken at primary tumor resection. No cells were sorted before sequencing. The whole RNA sequenced was extracted from tumor, nontumor lung or frozen PBMC. There were 70 to 80 donors, all of them untreated patients with early-stage non-small cell lung cancer. This clonotype was recorded many times. The library protocol tagged each TCR cDNA with a unique molecular identifier. TCRdb reprocessed the 5' RACE reads via MiXCR and lists one record per CDR3 protein. The sample has roughly 46,000 distinct CDR3 sequences, 12% seen once; the top ten hold about 43%.

The source is a female donor with early-stage non-small cell lung cancer. This sample comprised PBMCs, obtained at surgery. The genes are TRBV2 and TRBJ2-1, with D maybe TRBD2 (6 bases). In DNA form, the CDR3 reads TGTGCCAGCAGGGGAGTACTAGCTACCTACAATGAGCAGTTCTTC. It is translated as CASRGVLATYNEQFF. Variable domain in full (rest from reference TRBV2 and TRBJ2-1): EPEVTQTPSHQVTQMGQEVILRCVPISNHLYFYWYRQILGQKVEFLVSFYNNEISEKSEIFDDQFSVERPDGSNFTLKIRSTKLEDSAMYFCASRGVLATYNEQFFGPGTRLTVL.